This T cell receptor beta chain appears in the sequencing data of a study of T cells in Graves' hyperthyroidism and ophthalmopathy. On this clonotype itself: Its target is unknown.

Diagnostic decisions used clinical symptoms, serum thyroxine and TRAb, thyroid ultrasound and orbital computed tomography. Broader study findings: Blood samples included most of the expanded thyroid clonotypes exceeding 0.001. Ophthalmopathy was distinguished from stable hyperthyroidism by 13 V-J signatures.

The source material, RNA transcripts, was used to amplify TCR beta CDR3 regions. The TCR CDR3 first-round RT-PCR relied on the HTBI primer set. TCRdb reanalysed the multiplex PCR reads using MiXCR and keeps one entry per CDR3 protein. The sample has approximately 420,000 distinct CDR3 sequences; roughly an eighth are singletons. The germline CDR1 and CDR2 sequences are MNHEY and SMNVEV (reference sequence). CDR3 length equals 15 residues. V trimming: 7 bases; J trimming: 3 bases; junction bases outside the gene matches: 10. The sequence derives from a young woman with Graves' hyperthyroidism. Specimen: blood. This sequence joins TRBV27 and TRBJ1-1; the match to TRBD1 covers 8 bases. The CDR3 reads CASTKRTGCDTEAFF. The CDR3 nucleotides are TGTGCCAGCACCAAAAGGACAGGGTGCGACACTGAAGCTTTCTTT.